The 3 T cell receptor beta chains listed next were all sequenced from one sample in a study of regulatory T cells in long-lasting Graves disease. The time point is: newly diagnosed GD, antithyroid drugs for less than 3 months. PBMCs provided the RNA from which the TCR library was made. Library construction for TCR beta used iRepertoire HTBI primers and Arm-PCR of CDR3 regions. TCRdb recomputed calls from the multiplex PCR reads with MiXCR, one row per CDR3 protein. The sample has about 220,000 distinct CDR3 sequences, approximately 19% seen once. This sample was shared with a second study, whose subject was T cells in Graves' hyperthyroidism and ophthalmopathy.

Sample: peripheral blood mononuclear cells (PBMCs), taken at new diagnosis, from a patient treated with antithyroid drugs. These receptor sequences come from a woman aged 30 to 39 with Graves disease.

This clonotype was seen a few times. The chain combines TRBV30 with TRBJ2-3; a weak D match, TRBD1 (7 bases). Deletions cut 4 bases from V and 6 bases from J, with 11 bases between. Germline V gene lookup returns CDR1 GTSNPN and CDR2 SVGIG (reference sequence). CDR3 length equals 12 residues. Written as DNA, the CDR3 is TGTGCCTGGACAGGGGGAGGCGATACGCAGTATTTT. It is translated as CAWTGGGDTQYF.

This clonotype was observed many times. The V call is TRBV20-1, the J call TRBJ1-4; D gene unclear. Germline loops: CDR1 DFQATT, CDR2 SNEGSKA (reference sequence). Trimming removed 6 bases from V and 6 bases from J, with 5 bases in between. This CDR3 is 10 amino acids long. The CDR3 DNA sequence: TGCAGTGCCTGGGATGAAAAACTGTTTTTT. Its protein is CSAWDEKLFF.

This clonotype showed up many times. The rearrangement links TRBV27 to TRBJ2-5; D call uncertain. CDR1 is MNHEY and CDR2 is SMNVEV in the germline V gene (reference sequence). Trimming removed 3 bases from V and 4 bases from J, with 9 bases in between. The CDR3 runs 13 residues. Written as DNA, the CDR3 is TGTGCCAGCAGTTTTTTGGGTCGAGAGACCCAGTACTTC. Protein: CASSFLGRETQYF.